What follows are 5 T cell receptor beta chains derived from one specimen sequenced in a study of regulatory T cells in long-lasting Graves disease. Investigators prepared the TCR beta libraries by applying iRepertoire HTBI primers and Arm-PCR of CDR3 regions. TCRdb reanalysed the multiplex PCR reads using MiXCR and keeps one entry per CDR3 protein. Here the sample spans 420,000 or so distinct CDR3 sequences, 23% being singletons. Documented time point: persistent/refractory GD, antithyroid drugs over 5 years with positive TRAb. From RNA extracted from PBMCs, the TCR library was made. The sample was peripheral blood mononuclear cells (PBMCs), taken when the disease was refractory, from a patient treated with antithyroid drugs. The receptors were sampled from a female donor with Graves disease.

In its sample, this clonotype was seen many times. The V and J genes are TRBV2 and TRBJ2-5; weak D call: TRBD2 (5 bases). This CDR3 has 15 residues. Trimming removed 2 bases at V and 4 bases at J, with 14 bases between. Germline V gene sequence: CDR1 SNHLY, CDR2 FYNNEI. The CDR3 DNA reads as TGTGCCAGCAGTGAACATGGGAGTGGGGTAGAGACCCAGTACTTC. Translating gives CASSEHGSGVETQYF.

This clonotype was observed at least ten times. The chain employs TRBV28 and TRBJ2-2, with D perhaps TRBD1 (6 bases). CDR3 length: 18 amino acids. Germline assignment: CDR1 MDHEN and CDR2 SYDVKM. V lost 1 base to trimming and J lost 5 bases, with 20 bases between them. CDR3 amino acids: CASSLSLRARGTTGELFF. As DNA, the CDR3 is TGTGCCAGCAGTTTATCCCTGCGCGCCAGGGGCACAACCGGGGAGCTGTTTTTT.

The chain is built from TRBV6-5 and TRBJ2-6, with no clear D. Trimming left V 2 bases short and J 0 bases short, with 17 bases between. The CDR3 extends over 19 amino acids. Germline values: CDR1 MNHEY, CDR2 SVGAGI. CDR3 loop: CASSYHDRPVLSGANVLTF. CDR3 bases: TGTGCCAGCAGTTACCATGATCGGCCGGTTCTCTCTGGGGCCAACGTCCTGACTTTC.

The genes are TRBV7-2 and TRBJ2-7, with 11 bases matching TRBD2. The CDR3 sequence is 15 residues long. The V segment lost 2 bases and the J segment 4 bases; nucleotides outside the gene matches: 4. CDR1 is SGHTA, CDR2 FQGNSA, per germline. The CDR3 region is CASSLIGLAGYEQYF. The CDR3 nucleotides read TGTGCCAGCAGCTTAATAGGACTAGCGGGTTACGAGCAGTACTTC.

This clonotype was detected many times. The CDR3 nucleotides read TGTGCCAGCAGCTTGTCCTCGGGCTTCCAAGAGACCCAGTACTTC. Its translation: CASSLSSGFQETQYF. This chain links TRBV5-4 with TRBJ2-5; D is unclear. CDR1 and CDR2 (germline): SGHNT, YYREEE (reference sequence). Deletions cut 1 base from V and 1 base from J, with 11 bases between. CDR3 size: 15 residues.